The clone carrying this T cell receptor (beta chain) has at least ten counts. What it recognizes is unknown. The data belong to a study of identical twins. Template switching introduced a universal primer site, and the cDNA bore unique molecular identifiers. TCRdb called the 5' RACE reads again in MiXCR, with one record for every CDR3 protein. Here the sample spans about 690,000 distinct CDR3 sequences, 5.5% to 6.5% being singletons. The study, taken as a whole, reports: Twins showed weaker excess sharing in their beta out-of-frame sequences. Twin-shared out-of-frame alpha sequences were enriched for low generation probability. Insertions were reduced in abundant cord blood beta clonotypes but not in memory repertoires.

Trimming removed 4 bases at V and 1 base at J, with 11 bases between. This CDR3 contains 13 residues. Germline-derived CDR1 and CDR2 are SQVTM and ANQGSEA. This TCR derives from a man younger than 30 in good health. This chain joins TRBV29-1 and TRBJ2-7; D remains unclear. The sequencing input was naive T cells sorted from blood. Here the CDR3 reads CSVVGLMSYEQYF. The CDR3 DNA is TGCAGCGTTGTAGGTTTAATGTCCTACGAGCAGTACTTC.